This TCR beta chain was identified during a study of identical twins. The junction had 11 bases not matched to a gene; V was cut back by 0 bases and J by 4 bases. Per the germline V gene, CDR1 is DFQATT and CDR2 is SNEGSKA (reference sequence). The CDR3 is 16 residues long. One entry per CDR3 protein, called by TCRdb with MiXCR from the 5' RACE reads. The sample carries approximately 550,000 distinct CDR3 sequences, about a fifth recorded once. The same sample was also used in a study of yellow fever vaccine responses in identical twins.

This sequence originates from a young woman in good health. Sequenced: CD4+ T cells sorted from blood. The rearrangement links TRBV20-1 to TRBJ2-7; 8 bases are shared with TRBD1. This CDR3 reads CSARDLRGQGKYEQYF. The CDR3 region has the DNA TGCAGTGCTAGAGATTTACGAGGACAGGGAAAGTACGAGCAGTACTTC.